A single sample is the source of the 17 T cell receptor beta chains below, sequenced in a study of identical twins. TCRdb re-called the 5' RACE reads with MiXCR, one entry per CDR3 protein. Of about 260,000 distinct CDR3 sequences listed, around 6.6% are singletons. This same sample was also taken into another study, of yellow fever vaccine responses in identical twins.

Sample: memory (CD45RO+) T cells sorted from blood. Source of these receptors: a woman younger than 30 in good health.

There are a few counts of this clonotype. The CDR3 sequence: CASSEPGQGNYEQYF. The CDR3 DNA reads TGTGCCAGCAGTGAACCGGGACAGGGTAACTACGAGCAGTACTTC. The chain joins TRBV6-1 to TRBJ2-7; TRBD1 agrees at 9 bases. Germline CDR1 MNHNS, CDR2 SASEGT. The CDR3 contains 15 residues. V lost 2 bases, J lost 3 bases, and 5 bases stayed unmatched.

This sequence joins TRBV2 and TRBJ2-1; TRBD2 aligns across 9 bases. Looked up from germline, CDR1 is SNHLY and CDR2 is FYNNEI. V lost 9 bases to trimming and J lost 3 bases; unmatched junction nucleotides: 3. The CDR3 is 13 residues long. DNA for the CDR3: TGTGCCAGGGGGACTAGCAGCTACAATGAGCAGTTCTTC. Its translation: CARGTSSYNEQFF. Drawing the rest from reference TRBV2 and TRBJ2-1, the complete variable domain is EPEVTQTPSHQVTQMGQEVILRCVPISNHLYFYWYRQILGQKVEFLVSFYNNEISEKSEIFDDQFSVERPDGSNFTLKIRSTKLEDSAMYFCARGTSSYNEQFFGPGTRLTVL.

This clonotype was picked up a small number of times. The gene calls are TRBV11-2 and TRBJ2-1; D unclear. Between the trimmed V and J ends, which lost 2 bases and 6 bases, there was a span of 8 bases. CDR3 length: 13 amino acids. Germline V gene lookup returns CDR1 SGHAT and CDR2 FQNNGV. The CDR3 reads CASSLFSSNEQFF. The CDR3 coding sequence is TGTGCCAGCAGCTTATTTAGTAGCAATGAGCAGTTCTTC.

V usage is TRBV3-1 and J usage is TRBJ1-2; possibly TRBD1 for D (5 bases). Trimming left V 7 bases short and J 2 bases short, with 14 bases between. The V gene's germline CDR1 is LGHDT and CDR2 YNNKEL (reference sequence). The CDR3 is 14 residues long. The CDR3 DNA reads TGTGCCAGCAAAGAGACAGCAGGGAACTATGGCTACACCTTC. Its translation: CASKETAGNYGYTF.

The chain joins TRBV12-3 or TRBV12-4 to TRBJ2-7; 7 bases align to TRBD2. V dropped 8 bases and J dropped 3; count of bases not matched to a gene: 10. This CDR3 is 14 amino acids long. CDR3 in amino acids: CASQRRGSHYEQYF. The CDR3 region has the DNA TGTGCCAGCCAACGGCGGGGGAGCCACTACGAGCAGTACTTC.

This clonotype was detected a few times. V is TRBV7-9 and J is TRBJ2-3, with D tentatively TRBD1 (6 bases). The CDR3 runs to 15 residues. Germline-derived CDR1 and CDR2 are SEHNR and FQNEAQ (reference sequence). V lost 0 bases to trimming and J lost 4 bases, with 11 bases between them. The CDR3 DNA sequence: TGTGCCAGCAGCTTAGCTACAGGGTTTCCAGATACGCAGTATTTT. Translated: CASSLATGFPDTQYF.

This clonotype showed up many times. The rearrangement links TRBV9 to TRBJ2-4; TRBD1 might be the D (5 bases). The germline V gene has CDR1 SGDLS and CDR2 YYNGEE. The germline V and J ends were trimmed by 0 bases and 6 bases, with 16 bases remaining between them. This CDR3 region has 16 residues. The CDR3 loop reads CASSVALGVGGNIQYF. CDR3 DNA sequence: TGTGCCAGCAGCGTAGCTTTAGGGGTTGGTGGAAACATTCAGTACTTC.

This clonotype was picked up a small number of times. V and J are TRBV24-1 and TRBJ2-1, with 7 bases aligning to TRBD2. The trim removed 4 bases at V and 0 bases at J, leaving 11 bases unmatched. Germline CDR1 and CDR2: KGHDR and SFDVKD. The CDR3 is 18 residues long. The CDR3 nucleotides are TGTGCCACCAGTGACCCGGGGGGAGGGGTTAGCTCCTACAATGAGCAGTTCTTC. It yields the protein CATSDPGGGVSSYNEQFF.

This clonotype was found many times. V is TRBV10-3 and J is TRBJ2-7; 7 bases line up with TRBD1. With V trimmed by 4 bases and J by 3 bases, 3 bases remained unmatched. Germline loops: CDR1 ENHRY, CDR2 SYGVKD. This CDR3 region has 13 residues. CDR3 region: CAISAGQDYEQYV. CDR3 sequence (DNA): TGTGCCATCAGTGCCGGACAGGACTACGAGCAGTACGTC.

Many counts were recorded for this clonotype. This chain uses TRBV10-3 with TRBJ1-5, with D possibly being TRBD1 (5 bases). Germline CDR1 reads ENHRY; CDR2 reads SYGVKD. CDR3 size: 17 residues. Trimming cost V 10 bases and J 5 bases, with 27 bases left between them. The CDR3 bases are TGTGCCACCCTCCCCGCCAACCAGGGAGGTGGGGATCAGCCCCAGCATTTT. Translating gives CATLPANQGGGDQPQHF.

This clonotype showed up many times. The CDR3 is CASSLELAGTVETQYF. The DNA for the CDR3 is TGCGCCAGCAGCTTGGAACTAGCGGGAACGGTAGAGACCCAGTACTTC. The chain joins TRBV5-1 to TRBJ2-5; 10 bases match TRBD2. Germline CDR1 and CDR2: SGHRS and YFSETQ. The CDR3 spans 16 residues. The J segment lost 4 bases and the V segment lost 0 bases, leaving 6 bases of the junction unmatched.

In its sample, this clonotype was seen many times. CDR3 DNA: TGTGCCACCAGTGCTAGCGGGAGAAGCTTTGATACCGGGGAGCTGTTTTTT. Amino acids: CATSASGRSFDTGELFF. This rearrangement joins TRBV24-1 to TRBJ2-2, with 10 bases identical to TRBD2. The CDR3 is made up of 17 amino acids. J lost 5 bases, V lost 5 bases, and 10 bases had no gene match. Per germline, CDR1 KGHDR and CDR2 SFDVKD.

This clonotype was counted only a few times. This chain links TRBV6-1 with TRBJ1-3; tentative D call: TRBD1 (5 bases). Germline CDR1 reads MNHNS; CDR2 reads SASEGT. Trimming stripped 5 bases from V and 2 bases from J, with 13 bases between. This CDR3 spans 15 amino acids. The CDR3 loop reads CASSKTDSTGNTIYF. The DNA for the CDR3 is TGTGCCAGCAGTAAAACTGACAGCACTGGAAACACCATATATTTT.

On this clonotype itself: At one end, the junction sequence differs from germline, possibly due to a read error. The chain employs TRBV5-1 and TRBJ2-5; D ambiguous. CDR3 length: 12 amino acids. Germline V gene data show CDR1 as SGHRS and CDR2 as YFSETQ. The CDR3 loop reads CVSSLEIGTQYF. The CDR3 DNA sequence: TGCGTCAGCAGCTTGGAAATCGGGACCCAGTACTTC.

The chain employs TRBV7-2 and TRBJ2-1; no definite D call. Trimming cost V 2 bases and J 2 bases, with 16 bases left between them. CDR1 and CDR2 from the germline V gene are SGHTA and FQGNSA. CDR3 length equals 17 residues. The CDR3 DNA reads TGTGCCAGCAGCTTACCCCCCACGGTTGGGACCTACAATGAGCAGTTCTTC. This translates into CASSLPPTVGTYNEQFF.

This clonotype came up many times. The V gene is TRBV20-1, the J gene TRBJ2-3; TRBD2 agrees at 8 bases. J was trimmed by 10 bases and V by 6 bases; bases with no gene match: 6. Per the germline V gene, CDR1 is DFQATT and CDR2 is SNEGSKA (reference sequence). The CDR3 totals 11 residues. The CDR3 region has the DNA TGCAGTGCCGGAGGACTAGCTTCGCAGTATTTT. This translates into CSAGGLASQYF.

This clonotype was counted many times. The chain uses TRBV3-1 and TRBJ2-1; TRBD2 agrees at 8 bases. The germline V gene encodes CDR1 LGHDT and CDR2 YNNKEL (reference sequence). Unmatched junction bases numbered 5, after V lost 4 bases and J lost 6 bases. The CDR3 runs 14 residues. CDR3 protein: CASSRPGGLNEQFF. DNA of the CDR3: TGTGCCAGCAGCCGTCCGGGGGGGCTCAATGAGCAGTTCTTC.